Sequencing of this TCR beta chain was carried out in a study of T cell responses to AZD1222 COVID-19 vaccine (dated by TCRdb to 2020 to 2023). With respect to the entire study: A total of 240 or so trial participants underwent TCR sequencing, of whom nearly 210 had received two doses of AZD1222 and around 25 had received two doses of the MenACWY control vaccine. Trial participants were enrolled by age into 18-55, 56-69 and 70-plus year subgroups, with roughly 150, 30 and 60 TCR-sequenced participants respectively. On the study overall, not on this receptor specifically: The 56-69-year group was small, and its depth increase did not reach significance, likely because of low power. A significant rise in spike-specific TCR breadth and depth was observed after two AZD1222 doses relative to day 0 and relative to MenACWY recipients. The vaccine-associated CD4 TCRs covered the entire spike protein, and the dominant responses fell in regions 160-218 and 743-854. No day 14 peak-response samples were available, so repertoires were characterized only after the peak T cell response. Conclusions about previously exposed vaccinees are limited because only five to seven AZD1222 recipients were SARS-CoV-2 seropositive at baseline. Epitopes outside the regions mutated in the B.1.351 and B.1.1.7 variants were reportedly recognized by nearly half of the unique spike-specific TCRs. Participants were mostly white British and included more females than males, and it was suggested by the authors that clonal diversity may have been underestimated.

The CDR3 regions of human TCRbeta chains were subjected to immunosequencing. In the original analysis: Repertoire TCRs were checked for matches against a reference library of SARS-CoV-2-specific TCRs that had been generated using the MIRA antigen-specificity platform. Breadth was defined as the fraction of unique TCRs that were SARS-CoV-2-associated. Depth was defined as the fraction of total T cells that were SARS-CoV-2-associated. Using the MIRA data, each spike-specific TCR was assigned both to the spike region to which the TCR was reactive and to a CD4 or CD8 class. Log10-transformed breadth and depth values were compared by one-way ANOVA with Sidak's multiple comparisons tests. TCRdb re-hosts the immuneACCESS table, in-frame sequences only. Its copies lack some clones; in the studies checked, an unresolved V gene accounts for under half of them, and the cause for the rest is not known. V and J calls and clone size are given by that table; D and trimming were obtained from the DNA. The sample table holds over 150,000 clones, of which under 95% were seen once. The ten most abundant clones make up 4.4% of the sample.

This clone was counted once. Its antigen is unknown. Base qualities are not provided; no much larger clone lies one nucleotide away. The time point label here, explained by the study, means: baseline before first vaccination. The meaning of the sample's treatment or condition label: meningococcal conjugate vaccine given as trial control. Vaccinee samples came from UK trials COV001 and COV002, including a single-blind randomized controlled phase 2/3 trial of AZD1222 (ChAdOx1 nCoV-19) in healthy adults. For TCRbeta chain sequencing, PBMC samples from trial participants were taken at day 0 and at day 28 after the second dose. This TCR came from an adult in good health. The material sequenced was peripheral blood, taken on day 0 of MenACWY control vaccination.

The sequenced DNA is TGTGCCAGCATGGGAGGGCAGAACACCGGGGAGCTGTTTTTT. Its coded protein is CASMGGQNTGELFF. This chain is built from TRBV14 and TRBJ2-2, and 7 bases in between align with TRBD2. The germline V gene yields SGHDN for CDR1 and FVKESK for CDR2. From the cysteine up to the phenylalanine, the CDR3 has a length of 14 residues. Only the CDR3 DNA is retained, 42 bases long and in frame from the first base. V is cut back by 7 bases and J by 1 base, with 3 bases in the junction unmatched.